A single sample is the source of the 23 T cell receptor beta chains below, sequenced in a study of T cells in Graves' hyperthyroidism and ophthalmopathy. Regions amplified from RNA transcripts were the TCR beta CDR3 regions. With the HTBI primer set, the TCR CDR3 went through a first round of RT-PCR. A single record per CDR3 protein comes from TCRdb applying MiXCR to the multiplex PCR reads. The sample holds 75,000 to 100,000 distinct CDR3 sequences, around 40% seen once. Sequencing used peripheral blood or thyroid tissue (not recorded which). These receptors came from a woman aged 25 to 39 with Graves' hyperthyroidism.

In this sample, this clonotype turned up many times. CDR3 sequence reads: CATSRDYGGEQYF. In DNA, the CDR3 is TGTGCCACCAGCAGAGATTATGGAGGTGAGCAGTATTTT. The gene calls are TRBV15 and TRBJ2-3; possibly TRBD2 for D (5 bases). Germline assignment: CDR1 LNHNV and CDR2 YYDKDF (reference sequence). V dropped 0 bases and J dropped 11 bases, with 12 bases sitting between them. The CDR3 spans 13 residues. The whole variable domain, filled in from reference TRBV15 and TRBJ2-3, reads DAMVIQNPRYQVTQFGKPVTLSCSQTLNHNVMYWYQQKSSQAPKLLFHYYDKDFNNEADTPDNFQSRRPNTSFCFLDIRSPGLGDTAMYLCATSRDYGGEQYFGPGTRLTVL.

This clonotype has only a few counts. The V gene is TRBV7-3, the J gene TRBJ2-3; 10 bases align to TRBD2. Trimming at V came to 3 bases and at J to 5 bases, leaving 5 bases not matched to a gene. The CDR3 has 15 residues. Germline values: CDR1 SGHTA, CDR2 FQGTGA. CDR3 coding DNA: TGTGCCAGCAGCTTCGAGCGGGAGGGCCAAGATACGCAGTATTTT. Encoded protein: CASSFEREGQDTQYF.

About this clonotype itself: A much larger clone is a single base away; this may be a read error. V and J are TRBV6-6 and TRBJ1-1; 7 bases map to TRBD1. The V gene's germline CDR1 is MNHNY and CDR2 SVGAGI (reference sequence). CDR3 size: 15 residues. DNA for the CDR3: TGTGCCCGCAGTGAAGCGCAAGGGGACAGCGGGCTAGCTTTCTTT. This sequence encodes CARSEAQGDSGLAFF.

V gene TRBV5-4 combines with J gene TRBJ1-1, with 9 bases matching TRBD1. The V gene end was trimmed by 2 bases and the J gene end by 5 bases; junction bases not matched to a gene: 7. The CDR3 is 15 residues long. Germline V gene data show CDR1 as SGHNT and CDR2 as YYREEE (reference sequence). The chain's CDR3 is CASSFQRDRDTEAFF. The CDR3 DNA follows: TGTGCCAGCAGCTTCCAACGGGACAGGGATACTGAAGCTTTCTTT. Full variable domain (outside the CDR3, taken from reference TRBV5-4 and TRBJ1-1): ETGVTQSPTHLIKTRGQQVTLRCSSQSGHNTVSWYQQALGQGPQFIFQYYREEENGRGNFPPRFSGLQFPNYSSELNVNALELDDSALYLCASSFQRDRDTEAFFGQGTRLTVV.

The V and J genes are TRBV12-3 or TRBV12-4 and TRBJ1-5, with a possible D match to TRBD1 (6 bases). The CDR3 runs to 15 residues. The V and J ends lost 5 bases and 8 bases respectively, with 19 bases between them. The CDR3, as DNA: TGTGCCAGCAGTCTTAGGCCAAGGGGGGTTGAGCCCCAGCATTTT. As protein: CASSLRPRGVEPQHF.

This sequence joins TRBV5-6 and TRBJ1-6; D is ambiguous. The CDR3 spans 15 residues. Trimming pared 0 bases from V and 11 bases from J, leaving 15 bases between. Germline values: CDR1 SGHDT, CDR2 YYEEEE. CDR3 bases: TGTGCCAGCAGCTTGGTAGGGAGCCGGAGGGCACCCCTCCACTTT. Translating it yields CASSLVGSRRAPLHF.

This clonotype was counted ten times or more. CDR3 nucleotides: TGCGCCAGCAGGGGGGTCGTCCAGAACACTGAAGCTTTCTTT. Its translation: CASRGVVQNTEAFF. V is TRBV10-2 and J is TRBJ1-1, with a possible D match to TRBD1 (5 bases). Trimming removed 6 bases at V and 1 base at J, with 12 bases between. Germline V gives CDR1 WSHSY, CDR2 SAAADI. The CDR3 spans 14 residues.

In this sample, this clonotype turned up many times. This sequence joins TRBV20-1 and TRBJ2-5; 8 bases map to TRBD2. Unmatched junction bases numbered 11, after V lost 2 bases and J lost 6 bases. CDR1 DFQATT and CDR2 SNEGSKA come from the germline V gene (reference sequence). This CDR3 contains 15 residues. CDR3 nucleotide sequence: TGCAGTGCTAGAAGGTTCGGCGGGAGGTGGCAGACCCAGTACTTC. It specifies CSARRFGGRWQTQYF.

This clonotype was seen repeatedly, ten times or more. The V gene is TRBV7-9, the J gene TRBJ1-1; D unclear. The V end was cut by 3 bases, the J end by 3 bases, with 14 bases between. The CDR3 contains 15 residues. Germline V gene data show CDR1 as SEHNR and CDR2 as FQNEAQ (reference sequence). CDR3 loop: CASSFGVGYDTEAFF. Written as DNA, the CDR3 is TGTGCCAGCAGCTTCGGTGTTGGGTACGACACTGAAGCTTTCTTT.

This clonotype was seen ten or more times. V and J are TRBV7-6 and TRBJ2-2; 11 bases are shared with TRBD1. V lost 4 bases to trimming and J lost 3 bases; unmatched junction nucleotides: 4. Per the germline V gene, CDR1 is SGHVS and CDR2 is FNYEAQ. The CDR3 runs to 16 residues. CDR3 protein: CASSSDRGQYTGELFF. CDR3 DNA sequence: TGTGCCAGCAGCTCGGACAGGGGGCAGTACACCGGGGAGCTGTTTTTT.

This clonotype was seen a single time. The germline gene is not matched at one end of the junction; a read error may be the cause. The chain uses TRBV7-7 and TRBJ2-2; D assignment may be TRBD1 or TRBD2 (5 bases each). Germline CDR1 reads SSHAT; CDR2 reads FNYEAQ (reference sequence). This CDR3 has 15 amino acids. The CDR3 region has the DNA TGTGCTAGCAGGGACGGCGCCGTGAACACCGGGGAGCTGTTTTTT. Translated, it gives CASRDGAVNTGELFF.

This clonotype was seen ten or more times. The rearrangement links TRBV12-3 or TRBV12-4 to TRBJ1-5; the D gene is possibly TRBD1 (6 bases). V dropped 3 bases and J dropped 3 bases, with 9 bases sitting between them. The CDR3 sequence is 14 residues long. The CDR3 spells CASSFTGNNQPQHF. CDR3 sequence (DNA): TGTGCCAGCAGTTTTACAGGGAACAATCAGCCCCAGCATTTT.

This clonotype came up many times. The genes are TRBV3-1 and TRBJ2-2; 8 bases line up with TRBD1. Trimming at V came to 1 base and at J to 1 base, leaving 11 bases not matched to a gene. Per germline, CDR1 LGHDT and CDR2 YNNKEL (reference sequence). The CDR3 has 19 residues. The CDR3 loop is CASSQVARGPSQNTGELFF. The CDR3 coding sequence is TGTGCCAGCAGCCAAGTAGCCAGGGGGCCGAGTCAGAACACCGGGGAGCTGTTTTTT. The full variable domain, completed using reference TRBV3-1 and TRBJ2-2, is DTAVSQTPKYLVTQMGNDKSIKCEQNLGHDTMYWYKQDSKKFLKIMFSYNNKELIINETVPNRFSPKSPDKAHLNLHINSLELGDSAVYFCASSQVARGPSQNTGELFFGEGSRLTVL.

This clonotype was detected ten times or more. The CDR3 sequence: CASSEQGSYTF. Written as DNA, the CDR3 is TGTGCCAGCAGTGAACAGGGGAGCTACACCTTC. This chain uses TRBV2 with TRBJ1-2, with D possibly TRBD1 on 6 matching bases. This CDR3 region has 11 residues. Germline CDR1 reads SNHLY; CDR2 reads FYNNEI. Trimming removed 2 bases at V and 9 bases at J, with 7 bases between.

The genes are TRBV7-3 and TRBJ2-7; tentative D call: TRBD2 (6 bases). Germline values: CDR1 SGHTA, CDR2 FQGTGA. Deletions cut 5 bases from V and 6 bases from J, with 17 bases between. The CDR3 has 14 residues. CDR3 nucleotide sequence: TGTGCCAGCAGCCCACAAAGCGGGTTGGTCGAGCAGTACTTC. Translation: CASSPQSGLVEQYF.

V is TRBV19 and J is TRBJ2-1; D gene uncertain. Germline V gene lookup returns CDR1 LNHDA and CDR2 SQIVND (reference sequence). This CDR3 is 11 amino acids long. V was trimmed by 3 bases and J by 5 bases, leaving 2 bases between them. This CDR3 reads CASSMNNEQFF. CDR3 bases: TGTGCCAGTAGTATGAACAATGAGCAGTTCTTC.

This clonotype was recorded many times. This may arise from a read error, as a much more abundant clone is one base away. The chain carries TRBV20-1 and TRBJ2-5, with TRBD2 as a possible D gene (5 bases). The CDR3 has 14 residues. V was clipped by 0 bases and J by 5 bases, with 13 bases between them. Germline lookup yields CDR1 DFQATT and CDR2 SNEGSKA (reference sequence). The CDR3 loop reads CSARDRTGRETQYF. CDR3 nucleotides: TGCAGTGCTAGAGATCGGACTGGCAGGGAGACCCAGTACTTC.

The DNA for the CDR3 is TGTGCCAGCAGTTTATGTGGCCCTGGAAACACCACTTTTTTT. Protein sequence: CASSLCGPGNTTFF. The V gene is TRBV12-3 or TRBV12-4, the J gene TRBJ2-2, with unresolved D. This CDR3 region has 14 residues. Trimming stripped 2 bases from V and 17 bases from J, with 21 bases between.

This clonotype was seen at least ten times. The chain carries TRBV11-3 and TRBJ2-2; the match to TRBD2 covers 8 bases. The CDR3 is 16 residues long. Per germline, CDR1 SGHNT and CDR2 YENEEA. The junction had 3 bases not matched to a gene; V was cut back by 2 bases and J by 1 base. CDR3 amino acids: CASSLLSGENTGELFF. The CDR3 nucleotides read TGTGCCAGCAGCTTACTTAGCGGGGAGAACACCGGGGAGCTGTTTTTT.

The chain joins TRBV24-1 to TRBJ2-1, with 11 bases aligning to TRBD2. The CDR3 has 16 residues. Germline CDR1 and CDR2: KGHDR and SFDVKD. V trimming: 4 bases; J trimming: 7 bases; junction bases outside the gene matches: 8. DNA of the CDR3: TGTGCCACCAGTGAACTTAGCGGGAGGGCCCAGAATGAGCAGTTCTTC. Translation gives CATSELSGRAQNEQFF.

This clonotype came up a few times. No conserved phenylalanine or tryptophan ends this CDR3, so it is likely a read error. V is TRBV5-1 and J is TRBJ1-1; possibly TRBD1 for D (6 bases). The CDR3 consists of 15 residues. The V end lost 4 bases, the J end lost 3 bases, and 16 bases lay between the germline ends. Per germline, CDR1 SGHRS and CDR2 YFSETQ. In DNA form, the CDR3 reads TGCGCCAGCAGCCCAGGGGACGATGCGGACACTGAAGCTTTCCTT. It yields the protein CASSPGDDADTEAFL.

This clonotype occurred many times. This chain uses TRBV29-1 with TRBJ1-2; no definite D call. V gave up 6 bases and J gave up 8 bases, with 13 bases separating them. Per the germline V gene, CDR1 is SQVTM and CDR2 is ANQGSEA. The CDR3 covers 11 residues. In DNA form, the CDR3 reads TGCAGCGTGAGGGAGGCATTAGGCTACACCTTC. It is translated as CSVREALGYTF.

This clonotype showed up many times. V and J are TRBV6-5 and TRBJ2-2; 9 nucleotides match TRBD1. The CDR3 extends over 14 amino acids. Trimming cost V 10 bases and J 6 bases; bases outside gene matches: 9. Looked up from germline, CDR1 is MNHEY and CDR2 is SVGAGI. The CDR3 is CATEQGARAGELFF. The DNA for the CDR3 is TGTGCCACTGAACAGGGGGCGCGTGCCGGGGAGCTGTTTTTT.